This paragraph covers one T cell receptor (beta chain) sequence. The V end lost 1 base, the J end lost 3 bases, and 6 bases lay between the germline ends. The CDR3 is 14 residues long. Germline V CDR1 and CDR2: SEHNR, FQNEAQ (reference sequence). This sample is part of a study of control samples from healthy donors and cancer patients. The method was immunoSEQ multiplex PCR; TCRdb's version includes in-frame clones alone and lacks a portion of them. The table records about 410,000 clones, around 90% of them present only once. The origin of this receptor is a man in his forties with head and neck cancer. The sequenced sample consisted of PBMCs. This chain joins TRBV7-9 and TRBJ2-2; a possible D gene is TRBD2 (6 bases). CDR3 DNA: TGTGCCAGCAGCTTAGGGGGGGACACCGGGGAGCTGTTTTTT. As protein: CASSLGGDTGELFF.